This T cell receptor (beta chain) was captured in a study of OX40 agonist ivuxolimab in advanced cancers. On the study more broadly: Partial response was recorded in three patients: one hepatocellular carcinoma and two cutaneous melanoma cases.

CDR1 SEHNR and CDR2 FQNEAQ come from the germline V gene (reference sequence). V was pared by 5 bases and J by 3 bases, with 8 bases between. The CDR3 runs 12 residues. Some clones are missing from TCRdb's copy, which holds only in-frame ones; the method was immunoSEQ multiplex PCR. This table has about 79,000 clones, 90% appearing once. Sequencing was performed on CD4+ or CD8+ T cells sorted from blood, taken in a trial of the OX40 agonist ivuxolimab. This sequence was found in an adult with an advanced solid tumor such as melanoma, head and neck, liver or kidney cancer. The chain uses TRBV7-9 and TRBJ2-7; D perhaps matches TRBD1 (6 bases). The CDR3 is CASSKQGYEQYF. In DNA, the CDR3 is TGTGCCAGCAGCAAACAGGGCTACGAGCAGTACTTC.